A single sample gave rise to the 14 T cell receptor beta chains below, sequenced in a study of shared T cell receptors in the human thymus. Generated by immunoSEQ multiplex PCR, the TCRdb table keeps only in-frame clones and is missing some. This table has over 650,000 clones, about 90% appearing once. The same data also contributed to another study, on human thymus T cells.

Sequenced input: thymocytes. The source is a boy younger than two with a congenital heart defect.

V is TRBV27 and J is TRBJ1-5; 9 bases are shared with TRBD1. Germline CDR1 is MNHEY and CDR2 is SMNVEV (reference sequence). The CDR3 totals 14 residues. Trimming took 8 bases from V and 3 from J; bases not matched to a gene: 5. CDR3 sequence (DNA): TGTGCCAGCGGGAACAGGGGGCACAATCAGCCCCAGCATTTT. Amino acids: CASGNRGHNQPQHF.

J is TRBJ2-7 and V is TRBV5-1, with 11 bases aligning to TRBD2. Germline lookup yields CDR1 SGHRS and CDR2 YFSETQ. The CDR3 consists of 15 residues. The ends lost 1 base at V and 5 bases at J; junction bases unmatched: 5. CDR3 nucleotide sequence: TGCGCCAGCAGCTTGTTTACTAGCGGGAGTAACGAGCAGTACTTC. It yields the protein CASSLFTSGSNEQYF.

The chain links TRBV4-3 to TRBJ2-7; 8 nucleotides line up with TRBD1. The junction had 3 bases not matched to a gene; V was cut back by 3 bases and J by 2 bases. The CDR3 covers 14 residues. Germline values: CDR1 LGHNA, CDR2 YSLEER. The chain's CDR3 is CASSQDRDPYEQYF. The CDR3, as DNA: TGCGCCAGCAGCCAGGACAGGGATCCCTACGAGCAGTACTTC.

This sequence joins TRBV5-7 and TRBJ2-7, with D possibly being TRBD1 (6 bases). TRBV5-7 is placed among ORFs of uncertain function. The ends were cut back, 4 bases at V and 7 bases at J, with 18 bases in the middle. The CDR3 sequence is 14 residues long. CDR3 nucleotide sequence: TGTGCCAGCAGCGCCTGGTTCAGGGGTCGGGAGCAGTACTTC. Residues: CASSAWFRGREQYF.

The CDR3 bases are TGTGCCAGCAGTTTTTTCCGGCGGAGCCCCTACGAGCAGTACTTC. As protein: CASSFFRRSPYEQYF. The rearrangement links TRBV28 to TRBJ2-7; D is unclear. Germline V gene sequence: CDR1 MDHEN, CDR2 SYDVKM. Between the trimmed V and J ends, which lost 3 bases and 2 bases, there was a span of 14 bases. The CDR3 has 15 amino acids.

To note about this clone: One junction end disagrees with the germline gene, perhaps due to a read error. Other DNA sequences in this sample translate to the same CDR3. V usage is TRBV4-3 and J usage is TRBJ1-6, with D possibly TRBD1 on 5 matching bases. The CDR3 is 17 amino acids. CDR1 is LGHNA, CDR2 YSLEER, per germline. CDR3 residues: CASSPSGESSYNSPLHF. Here the CDR3 DNA reads TGCGCCAGCAGCCCCTCGGGGGAAAGCTCCTATAATTCCCCCCTCCACTTT.

This chain links TRBV6-1 with TRBJ2-3, with 9 bases identical to TRBD1. V dropped 1 base and J dropped 5; count of bases not matched to a gene: 7. Germline CDR1 MNHNS, CDR2 SASEGT. This CDR3 is 16 amino acids long. The CDR3 DNA is TGTGCCAGCAGTGAAGATGGGACAGGGTCCGGAGATACGCAGTATTTT. As protein: CASSEDGTGSGDTQYF.

The chain has TRBV28 and TRBJ2-7; the match to TRBD2 covers 13 bases. Germline-derived CDR1 and CDR2 are MDHEN and SYDVKM. Trimming cost V 6 bases and J 5 bases; bases outside gene matches: 13. The CDR3 length is 17 residues. The CDR3: CASSPILGLAGAHEQYF. The DNA for the CDR3 is TGTGCCAGCAGCCCAATCCTCGGACTAGCGGGAGCCCACGAGCAGTACTTC.

This chain links TRBV4-2 with TRBJ1-1; no definite D call. The CDR3 covers 15 residues. From germline, CDR1 is LGHNA and CDR2 YNFKEQ. The V gene lost 3 bases and the J gene lost 6 bases, with 17 bases spanning the gap. CDR3 bases: TGTGCCAGCAGCCACCCCCGAGAGGCTGCATCTGAAGCTTTCTTT. Its translation: CASSHPREAASEAFF.

The V gene is TRBV29-1, the J gene TRBJ2-1; 7 nucleotides align to TRBD2. This CDR3 is built from 12 residues. The germline gives CDR1 SQVTM, CDR2 ANQGSEA. Unmatched junction bases numbered 2, after V lost 7 bases and J lost 2 bases. CDR3 in DNA: TGCAGCGGGGAGGGGACCTACAATGAGCAGTTCTTC. The encoded protein is CSGEGTYNEQFF.

The chain is built from TRBV28 and TRBJ2-2; no reliable D call. Trimming removed 3 bases at V and 7 bases at J, with 18 bases between. In germline, CDR1 is MDHEN, CDR2 SYDVKM. CDR3 length: 16 amino acids. The CDR3 sequence: CASSFSRQPQLGELFF. CDR3 bases: TGTGCCAGCAGTTTTTCGAGGCAGCCTCAACTCGGGGAGCTGTTTTTT.

This clone came up once. The rearrangement links TRBV10-3 to TRBJ2-1; 9 positions agree with TRBD2. CDR1 is ENHRY and CDR2 is SYGVKD in the germline V gene. Trimming at V came to 3 bases and at J to 0 bases, leaving 3 bases not matched to a gene. CDR3 size: 16 residues. The CDR3 sequence: CAISDATSGSYNEQFF. The CDR3 nucleotides read TGTGCCATCAGTGACGCGACTAGCGGCTCCTACAATGAGCAGTTCTTC.

The chain is built from TRBV19 and TRBJ2-4; D unresolved. Germline V gene sequence: CDR1 LNHDA, CDR2 SQIVND (reference sequence). Trimming shortened V by 5 bases and J by 2 bases, and 19 bases separated the two germline ends. The CDR3 length is 17 residues. CDR3 region: CASSAPNPRRTKNIQYF. The DNA of the CDR3 is TGTGCCAGTAGTGCCCCTAACCCCCGCAGGACCAAAAACATTCAGTACTTC. Combining the CDR3 with reference TRBV19 and TRBJ2-4 gives the whole variable domain DGGITQSPKYLFRKEGQNVTLSCEQNLNHDAMYWYRQDPGQGLRLIYYSQIVNDFQKGDIAEGYSVSREKKESFPLTVTSAQKNPTAFYLCASSAPNPRRTKNIQYFGAGTRLSVL.

The J gene is TRBJ2-7, the V gene TRBV30; a possible D gene is TRBD2 (5 bases). Trimming stripped 3 bases from V and 3 bases from J, with 9 bases between. The CDR3 loop spans 12 amino acids. Germline-derived CDR1 and CDR2 are GTSNPN and SVGIG (reference sequence). CDR3 sequence (DNA): TGTGCCTGGAGCCCCGGGAACTACGAGCAGTACTTC. Translated: CAWSPGNYEQYF.